The entry below gives a single TCR beta chain sequence along with its context. The entry originates in a study of blood T cell repertoires in COVID-19. The germline gives CDR1 SEHNR, CDR2 FQNEAQ (reference sequence). Trimming shortened V by 5 bases and J by 5 bases, and 18 bases separated the two germline ends. CDR3 size: 15 residues. Study processing details: Amplification of reference gene primers provided the estimated nucleated cell counts. Profiled with immunoSEQ multiplex PCR; TCRdb holds only in-frame clones, not every one. V and J calls and clone size are given by that table; D and trimming were obtained from the DNA. The sample carries about 200,000 clones, about 84% recorded once. The Seattle site enrolled patients during active infection and followed them longitudinally.

Sequenced sample: peripheral blood. V and J are TRBV7-9 and TRBJ2-5, with D perhaps matching TRBD1 (8 bases). The clonotype comes from an older person with COVID-19, enrolled during active disease. The CDR3 DNA follows: TGTGCCAGCAGCCAAAGGACAGGGAGGGATGAGACCCAGTACTTC. Translated: CASSQRTGRDETQYF. Supplemented by reference TRBV7-9 and TRBJ2-5, the full variable domain reads DTGVSQNPRHKITKRGQNVTFRCDPISEHNRLYWYRQTLGQGPEFLTYFQNEAQLEKSRLLSDRFSAERPKGSFSTLEIQRTEQGDSAMYLCASSQRTGRDETQYFGPGTRLLVL.